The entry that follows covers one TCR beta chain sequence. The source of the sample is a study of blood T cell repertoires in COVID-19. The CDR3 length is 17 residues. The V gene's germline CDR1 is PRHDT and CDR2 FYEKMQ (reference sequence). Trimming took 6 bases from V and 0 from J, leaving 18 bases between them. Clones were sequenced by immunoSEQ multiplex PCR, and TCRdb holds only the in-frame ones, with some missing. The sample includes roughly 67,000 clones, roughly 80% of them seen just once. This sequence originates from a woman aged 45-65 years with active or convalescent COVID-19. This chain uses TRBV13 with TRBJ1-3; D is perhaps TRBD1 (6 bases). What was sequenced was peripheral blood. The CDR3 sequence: CASSFTLDSLSGNTIYF. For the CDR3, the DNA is TGTGCCAGCAGTTTTACCCTGGACAGCCTCTCTGGAAACACCATATATTTT. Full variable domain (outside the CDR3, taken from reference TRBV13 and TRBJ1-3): AAGVIQSPRHLIKEKRETATLKCYPIPRHDTVYWYQQGPGQDPQFLISFYEKMQSDKGSIPDRFSAQQFSDYHSELNMSSLELGDSALYFCASSFTLDSLSGNTIYFGEGSWLTVV.